Listed below are T cell receptor beta chains from one sample, sequenced in a study of cytomegalovirus exposure and HLA in healthy donors. Generated by immunoSEQ multiplex PCR, the TCRdb table keeps only in-frame clones and is missing some. The sample records 120,000 to 150,000 clones, 84% being singletons. The source material was PBMCs. These receptors all stem from a woman aged 25 to 39 in good health and CMV-seronegative. CDR3s include the opening cysteine and the closing phenylalanine or tryptophan. Fields, in order: D gene, J gene, V gene, clone size, CDR3 DNA, CDR3 protein. A D gene is named only where the DNA matches it firmly. A clone size is listed for some rows: how often the clone was seen (once, few, many), or a class if it is expanded.

>NA|TRBJ1-2|TRBV4-3|NA
TGCGCCAGCAGCCAAGATTTACAGGAGAACTATGGCTACACCTTC
CASSQDLQENYGYTF
>TRBD1|TRBJ1-2|TRBV5-1|few
TGCGCCAGCAGCCTCTTAAAAGGGACAGGGTATGGCCCTAATGGCTACACCTTC
CASSLLKGTGYGPNGYTF
>NA|TRBJ2-2|TRBV18|NA
TGTGCCAGCTCACCGGGCAGGGGACCTTCGAACACCGGGGAGCTGTTTTTT
CASSPGRGPSNTGELFF
>NA|TRBJ1-2|TRBV30|NA
TGTGCCTGGAGTGACAGTCTTAACTATGGCTACACCTTC
CAWSDSLNYGYTF
>NA|TRBJ2-2|TRBV14|NA
TGTGCCAGCAGCCAAGTGGAGCGCGGGGAGCTGTTTTTT
CASSQVERGELFF
>NA|TRBJ2-2|TRBV5-1|NA
TGCGCCAGCAGCTTGGAGGGCGGGGACACCGGGGAGCTGTTTTTT
CASSLEGGDTGELFF
>NA|TRBJ1-2|TRBV2|NA
TGTGCCAGCAGTGAAGCGCCGAGAAACTATGGCTACACCTTC
CASSEAPRNYGYTF
>TRBD2|TRBJ2-5|TRBV2|NA
TGTGCCACCATGGGGGGGGAGACCCAGTACTTC
CATMGGETQYF
>TRBD1|TRBJ1-1|TRBV28|once
TGTGCCAGCAGCGAGGACAGGGAAGGGACTGAAGCTTTCTTT
CASSEDREGTEAFF
>NA|TRBJ1-4|TRBV9|NA
TGTGCCAGCAGCGTAGCAGGGCGTCCTAATGAAAAACTGTTTTTT
CASSVAGRPNEKLFF
>NA|TRBJ1-5|TRBV9|NA
TGTGCCAGCAGCGTAGATACGGATCAGCCCCAGCATTTT
CASSVDTDQPQHF
>NA|TRBJ1-1|TRBV4-3|NA
TGCGCCAGCAGCCAAGACCAGGGTTTAGGCGAAGCTTTCTTT
CASSQDQGLGEAFF
>NA|TRBJ1-4|TRBV5-1|NA
TGCGCCAGCAGCTTGGGGAGGGTCATGAATAATGAAAAACTGTTTTTT
CASSLGRVMNNEKLFF
>TRBD2|TRBJ2-5|TRBV5-5|NA
TGTGCCAGCAGCTGGGGACTAGCTAGCTGGGAAGAGACCCAGTACTTC
CASSWGLASWEETQYF
>NA|TRBJ1-2|TRBV4-2|NA
TGTGCCAGCAGCCAAGACAGACAGGATAACTATGGCTACACCTTC
CASSQDRQDNYGYTF
>NA|TRBJ1-3|TRBV6-5|NA
TGTGCCAGCAGTAACCGACAGAGCTCTGGAAACACCATATATTTT
CASSNRQSSGNTIYF
>TRBD2|TRBJ2-7|TRBV4-2|NA
TGTGCCAGCAGCCCCCGATCCCACCAGGTCGGGGGGGTCTCCTACGAGCAGTACTTC
CASSPRSHQVGGVSYEQYF